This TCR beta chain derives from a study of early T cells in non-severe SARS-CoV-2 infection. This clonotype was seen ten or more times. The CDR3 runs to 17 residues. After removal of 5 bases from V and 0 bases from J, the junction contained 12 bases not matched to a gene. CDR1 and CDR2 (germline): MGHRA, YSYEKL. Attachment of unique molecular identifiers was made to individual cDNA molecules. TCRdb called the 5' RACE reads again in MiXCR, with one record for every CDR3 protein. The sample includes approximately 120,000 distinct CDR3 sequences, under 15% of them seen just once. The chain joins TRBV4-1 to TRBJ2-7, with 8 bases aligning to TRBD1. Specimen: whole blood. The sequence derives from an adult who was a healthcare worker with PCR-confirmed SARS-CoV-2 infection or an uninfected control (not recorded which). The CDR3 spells CASSKGVTGETSYEQYF. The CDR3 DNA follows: TGCGCCAGCAGCAAGGGGGTGACAGGGGAAACCTCCTACGAGCAGTACTTC.